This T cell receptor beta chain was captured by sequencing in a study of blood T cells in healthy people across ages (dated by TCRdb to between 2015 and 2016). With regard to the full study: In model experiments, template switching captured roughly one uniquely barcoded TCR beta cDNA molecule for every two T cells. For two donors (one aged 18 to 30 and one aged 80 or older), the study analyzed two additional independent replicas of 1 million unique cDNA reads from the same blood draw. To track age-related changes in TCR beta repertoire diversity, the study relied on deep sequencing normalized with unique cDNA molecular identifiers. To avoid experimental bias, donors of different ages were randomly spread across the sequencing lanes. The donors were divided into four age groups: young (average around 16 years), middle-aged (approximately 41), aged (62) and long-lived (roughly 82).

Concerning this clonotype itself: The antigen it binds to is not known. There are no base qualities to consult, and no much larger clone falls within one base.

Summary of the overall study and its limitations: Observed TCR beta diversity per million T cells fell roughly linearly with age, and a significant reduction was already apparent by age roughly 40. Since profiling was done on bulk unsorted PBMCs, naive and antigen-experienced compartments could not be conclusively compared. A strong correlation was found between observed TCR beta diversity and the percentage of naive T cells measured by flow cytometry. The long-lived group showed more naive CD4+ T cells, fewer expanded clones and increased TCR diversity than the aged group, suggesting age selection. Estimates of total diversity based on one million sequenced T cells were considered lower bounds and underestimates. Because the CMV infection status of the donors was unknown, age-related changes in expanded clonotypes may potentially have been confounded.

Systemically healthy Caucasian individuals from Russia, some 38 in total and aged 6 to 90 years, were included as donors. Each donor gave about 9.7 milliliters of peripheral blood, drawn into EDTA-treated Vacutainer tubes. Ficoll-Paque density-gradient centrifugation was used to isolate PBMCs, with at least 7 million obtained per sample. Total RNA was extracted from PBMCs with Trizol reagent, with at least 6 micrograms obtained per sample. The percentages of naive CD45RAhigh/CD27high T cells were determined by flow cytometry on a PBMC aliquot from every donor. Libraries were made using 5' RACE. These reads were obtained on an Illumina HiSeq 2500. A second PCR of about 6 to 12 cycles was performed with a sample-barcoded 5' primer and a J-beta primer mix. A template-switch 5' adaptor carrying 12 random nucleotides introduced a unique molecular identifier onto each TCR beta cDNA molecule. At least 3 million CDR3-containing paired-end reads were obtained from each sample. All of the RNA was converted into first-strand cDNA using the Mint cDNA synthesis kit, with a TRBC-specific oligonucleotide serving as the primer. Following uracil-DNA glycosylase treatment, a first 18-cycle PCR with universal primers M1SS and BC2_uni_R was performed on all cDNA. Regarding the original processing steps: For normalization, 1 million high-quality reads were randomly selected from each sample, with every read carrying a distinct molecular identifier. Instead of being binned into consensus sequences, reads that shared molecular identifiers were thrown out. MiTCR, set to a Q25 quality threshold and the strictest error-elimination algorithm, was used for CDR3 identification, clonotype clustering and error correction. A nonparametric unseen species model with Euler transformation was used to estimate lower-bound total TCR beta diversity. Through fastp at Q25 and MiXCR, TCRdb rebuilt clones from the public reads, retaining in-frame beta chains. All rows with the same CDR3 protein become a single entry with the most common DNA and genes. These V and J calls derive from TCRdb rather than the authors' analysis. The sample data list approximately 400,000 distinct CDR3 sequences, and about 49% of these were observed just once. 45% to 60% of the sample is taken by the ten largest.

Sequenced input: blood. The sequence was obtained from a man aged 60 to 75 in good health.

The CDR3: CASSGVAGGYQETQYF. The nucleotides read TGCGCCAGCAGCGGGGTAGCGGGGGGGTACCAAGAGACCCAGTACTTC. The chain was built from TRBV5-1 and TRBJ2-5, with TRBD2 matching 11 junction bases. The CDR3, from cysteine to phenylalanine, totals 16 residues. Only CDR3 DNA is held: 48 bases, read in frame from base 1. Germline trimming amounts to 4 bases on V and 0 bases on J, with 5 as the count of junction bases outside the gene matches. The CDR1 and CDR2 encoded by the germline V gene are SGHRS and YFSETQ.